The 10 T cell receptor beta chains below come from one sample, sequenced in a study of T cell changes during pregnancy in multiple sclerosis. The method was immunoSEQ multiplex PCR; TCRdb's version includes in-frame clones alone and lacks a portion of them. The profile shows about 77,000 clones, around 93% of them singletons. The sequencing used peripheral blood, collected after pregnancy. The receptors originated from a female donor in good health, enrolled as a control in a pregnancy study.

The gene calls are TRBV30 and TRBJ2-7; TRBD2 matches at 11 bases. V lost 2 bases, J lost 5 bases, and 20 bases stayed unmatched. The CDR3 loop spans 19 amino acids. Germline CDR1 reads GTSNPN; CDR2 reads SVGIG (reference sequence). CDR3 in amino acids: CAWSPSGTSGRLGFDEQYF. The CDR3 DNA reads TGTGCCTGGAGTCCCTCCGGGACTAGCGGCCGGTTAGGTTTTGACGAGCAGTACTTC.

This clone occurred once. The chain is built from TRBV29-1 and TRBJ2-3; 8 bases match TRBD2. Germline V gene data show CDR1 as SQVTM and CDR2 as ANQGSEA. The V gene end was trimmed by 3 bases and the J gene end by 5 bases; junction bases not matched to a gene: 4. The CDR3 spans 13 residues. The CDR3 nucleotides are TGCAGCGTTGAGTACGGGGGGGGAGATACGCAGTATTTT. Encoded protein: CSVEYGGGDTQYF.

The chain couples TRBV28 to TRBJ1-2; 8 positions agree with TRBD1. The CDR3 loop spans 12 amino acids. Trimming cost V 11 bases and J 1 base; bases outside gene matches: 3. Germline values: CDR1 MDHEN, CDR2 SYDVKM. The DNA for the CDR3 is TGTGCCGGAGGACAGGGTAACTATGGCTACACCTTC. Amino acid sequence: CAGGQGNYGYTF.

J is TRBJ1-1 and V is TRBV6-4, with D maybe TRBD1 (6 bases). V shed 6 bases and J shed 5 bases, with 13 bases lying between them. The CDR3 totals 13 residues. Germline V gene lookup returns CDR1 MRHNA and CDR2 SNTAGT. The CDR3 nucleotides read TGTGCCAGCAGCTACAGGGAGGGGACTGAAGCTTTCTTT. Its translation is CASSYREGTEAFF.

The V gene is TRBV7-2, the J gene TRBJ1-1; D call uncertain. There are 13 residues in the CDR3. V was trimmed by 5 bases and J by 4 bases, leaving 11 bases between them. Germline V gives CDR1 SGHTA, CDR2 FQGNSA. The CDR3 nucleotides are TGTGCCAGCAGCCGGCAGGTTTCCACTGAAGCTTTCTTT. It codes for CASSRQVSTEAFF.

The chain is built from TRBV10-3 and TRBJ1-5, with TRBD1 matching 7 bases. Germline V lookup: CDR1 ENHRY, CDR2 SYGVKD. The length of the CDR3 is 14 residues. The V and J ends lost 10 bases and 7 bases, in that order; junction bases with no gene match: 13. Here the CDR3 reads CATRQEGARQPQHF. CDR3 sequence (DNA): TGTGCCACCCGCCAAGAGGGGGCGAGGCAGCCCCAGCATTTT.

The J gene is TRBJ1-1, the V gene TRBV4-1; D is ambiguous. Looked up from germline, CDR1 is MGHRA and CDR2 is YSYEKL. CDR3 size: 17 residues. V was trimmed by 0 bases and J by 2 bases, leaving 16 bases between them. The CDR3 loop is CASSQDPGTLVNTEAFF. The CDR3 region has the DNA TGCGCCAGCAGCCAAGATCCGGGAACCCTCGTTAACACTGAAGCTTTCTTT.

V is TRBV27 and J is TRBJ2-7, with 10 bases identical to TRBD1. The CDR3 spans 15 residues. CDR1 and CDR2 (germline): MNHEY, SMNVEV (reference sequence). Germline trimming cut 5 bases from V and 2 bases from J; bases unmatched to any gene: 6. The CDR3 DNA sequence: TGTGCCAGCAGTCGAACCGGGACAGGGGCCTACGAGCAGTACTTC. This sequence encodes CASSRTGTGAYEQYF.

This chain joins TRBV6-5 and TRBJ1-1; no clear D. V was cut by 7 bases and J by 7 bases, with 19 bases left in between. CDR1 and CDR2 (germline): MNHEY, SVGAGI. The CDR3 loop spans 14 amino acids. The CDR3 sequence: CASKARGKDGEAFF. In DNA, the CDR3 is TGTGCCAGCAAAGCGCGGGGTAAAGACGGTGAAGCTTTCTTT.

The V and J genes are TRBV7-2 and TRBJ2-5; D is possibly TRBD1 (6 bases). The V end was cut by 6 bases, the J end by 5 bases, with 13 bases between. This CDR3 is 13 amino acids long. Germline V gene lookup returns CDR1 SGHTA and CDR2 FQGNSA. CDR3: CASRMTGLETQYF. The DNA of the CDR3 is TGTGCCAGCAGGATGACAGGTCTGGAGACCCAGTACTTC.